Below, one TCR beta chain is given with its context. This clonotype showed up many times. This receptor's antigen is unknown. Per-base qualities were not stored, and no clone one base away is much larger. The library came from multiplex PCR. Sequenced on an Illumina HiSeq 4000. CDR3 regions were amplified by Arm-PCR with iRepertoire HTBI primers to construct TCR beta libraries. Before sequencing, the PCR products underwent gel purification. Turning to the authors' computational methods: Gene usage analysis of CDR3 amino acid clonotypes relied on the roughly 60 TRBV and 13 to 15 TRBJ segments identified across samples. COPE and FqMerger were used to merge filtered high-quality paired reads into contigs. BLAST was used to align contigs to the IMGT TRBV, TRBD and TRBJ reference genes, and CDR3 was defined following IMGT. Any clonotype with a frequency above 0.1% was classified as a highly expanded clone. Shannon entropy was used to measure repertoire diversity, and the Gini coefficient was used to measure V-J evenness. Clonotypes shared by more than one individual were considered public. TCRdb applied fastp at Q25 and MiXCR to the public reads, then kept only in-frame beta chains. Rows are unified per CDR3 protein, each entry keeping the most common DNA and genes. These V and J calls derive from TCRdb rather than the authors' analysis. This sample holds fewer than 400,000 distinct CDR3 sequences; roughly 21% were observed only once. The leading ten clones occupy just under 30% of the sample.

The sample is drawn from a study of regulatory T cells in long-lasting Graves disease (dated by TCRdb to the early 2020s). In the study overall: To count as having persistent Graves' disease, a patient had to have received antithyroid drug treatment for over 5 years with TSH receptor autoantibodies remaining persistently positive. In the clinical cohort, patients with persistent Graves' disease had used antithyroid drugs for an average of roughly 10 years. The study took place in China and was registered as a clinical trial. Persistent Graves' disease patients were compared with newly diagnosed Graves' disease patients by peripheral blood TCR sequencing and RNA sequencing. A total of around 35 samples underwent TCR sequencing, from about 13 patients with persistent Graves' disease and approximately 20 patients with newly diagnosed Graves' disease.

Study-level results and caveats: Because the primary lesion, thyroid tissue, could not be accessed, the study looked at peripheral blood alone. A larger number of public clonotypes was shared among persistent patients (approximately 3,000) than among newly diagnosed patients (about 990). Sequencing and analysis were limited to the TCR beta chain. Compared with newly diagnosed patients, patients with persistent Graves' disease had lower TCR Shannon entropy and fewer highly expanded clones, which suggests clonal expansion. TRBV28, TRBJ1-2 and TRBJ2-5 were preferentially used in persistent disease, while TRBV20-1 and TRBJ2-1 were favored in newly diagnosed disease. As a limitation, the authors acknowledged that the small sample size may reduce accuracy.

Here V drops 5 bases and J drops 0 bases, and the junction holds 10 bases not matched to any gene. CDR1 is given as MNHNS and CDR2 as SASEGT, both from the germline V gene. Measured from the cysteine to the phenylalanine, the CDR3 is 17 residues long. The CDR3 DNA has 51 bases and is translated from base 1. According to the study, the label for this sample's time point signals: persistent/refractory GD, antithyroid drugs over 5 years with positive TRAb. RNA was extracted from PBMCs in TRIzol for both TCR sequencing and RNA sequencing. The diagnosis of Graves' disease followed American Thyroid Association guidelines. The patients came from an endocrinology department in Xi'an, China. Each patient gave approximately 10 milliliters of peripheral blood, collected in an EDTA anticoagulant tube. Ficoll Paque Plus density gradient separation was used to isolate PBMCs, and no further T cell sorting was performed. An Agilent 2100 Bioanalyzer and agarose gel were used to check RNA quality, while a NanoDrop 2000 measured RNA concentration.

Sequences were derived from peripheral blood mononuclear cells (PBMCs), sampled when the disease was refractory, from a patient treated with antithyroid drugs. This TCR was recovered from a female donor with Graves disease. The rearrangement joined TRBV6-1 to TRBJ1-1; TRBD1 aligns with 9 central bases. The bases are TGTGCCAGCAGTAACGTCCCGGGACAGGGTTTGAACACTGAAGCTTTCTTT. This encodes CASSNVPGQGLNTEAFF.